The 13 T cell receptor beta chains below come from one sample, sequenced in a study of CD4 and CD8 cells across lung adenocarcinoma regions. TCRdb redid the calling of the PCR reads with MiXCR, one entry per CDR3 protein. Of fewer than 25,000 distinct CDR3 sequences in the sample, around 50% were seen once. The sequenced sample was CD8+ T cells from the center of a lung tumor. The source is a female donor with lung adenocarcinoma. The CD4 and CD8 labels of this study may be unreliable.

In regard to this clonotype: At one end the junction does not follow the germline gene, possibly because of a read error. The rearrangement links TRBV27 to TRBJ2-5; 7 nucleotides line up with TRBD1. The CDR3 extends over 13 amino acids. Per germline, CDR1 MNHEY and CDR2 SMNVEV (reference sequence). The CDR3 DNA reads as TGTGCCAGCAGTTTAAAGGGCCGGGACAGCCACTTCTTC. It is translated as CASSLKGRDSHFF.

This clonotype was counted many times. The chain uses TRBV6-5 and TRBJ1-2; a weak D match, TRBD1 (5 bases). Germline values: CDR1 MNHEY, CDR2 SVGAGI. The CDR3 extends over 13 amino acids. V was shortened by 0 bases and J by 5 bases, with 7 bases between the two germline ends. The CDR3 sequence is CASSYSGVYGYTF. The CDR3 DNA reads as TGTGCCAGCAGTTACTCGGGGGTTTATGGCTACACCTTC.

As regards this clonotype: Relative to the germline gene, one junction end is altered; a read error may explain this. This chain uses TRBV10-2 with TRBJ2-5; the match to TRBD2 covers 8 bases. The length of the CDR3 is 14 residues. Germline V CDR1 and CDR2: WSHSY, SAAADI. The CDR3 here is CAGRGGWDQDTQYF. CDR3 DNA sequence: TGCGCCGGGCGCGGGGGGTGGGACCAAGACACCCAGTACTTC.

A remark on this clonotype: One junction end disagrees with the germline gene, perhaps due to a read error. The chain is built from TRBV27 and TRBJ2-3; 7 bases fit TRBD2. The CDR3 runs 15 residues. CDR1 is MNHEY and CDR2 is SMNVEV in the germline V gene (reference sequence). The CDR3 sequence is CARGGGGSDADTQYF. In DNA form, the CDR3 reads TGTGCCAGGGGCGGTGGCGGGAGTGACGCAGATACGCAGTATTTC.

The DNA for the CDR3 is TGTGCCAGCAGCTACGGGACTAGCGGGGGGGAGGGCTACGAGCAGTACTTC. Translated, it gives CASSYGTSGGEGYEQYF. This chain links TRBV7-2 with TRBJ2-5; 16 bases agree with TRBD2. The last part of the DNA fits TRBJ2-7 better; the J call may be wrong. This CDR3 is built from 17 residues. In germline, CDR1 is SGHTA, CDR2 FQGNSA.

In regard to this clonotype: A much larger clone sits a single nucleotide away, making a read error possible. This chain connects TRBV7-2 to TRBJ2-5; D unclear. V was shortened by 0 bases and J by 11 bases, with 13 bases between the two germline ends. CDR3 size: 13 residues. The germline V gene has CDR1 SGHTA and CDR2 FQGNSA. The CDR3: CASSLASYNEQYF. CDR3 DNA: TGTGCCAGCAGCTTAGCCAGCTACAATGAGCAGTACTTC.

The table lists this clonotype with a count of one. At one of its ends the junction is not consistent with the germline gene, which may arise from a read error. The CDR3, as DNA: TGTGCCAGCAGAAAACAAGGAGTGCGCAACCAAAACATCCAGTACTTC. Translation gives CASRKQGVRNQNIQYF. This chain joins TRBV27 and TRBJ2-4, with D unclear. CDR1 is MNHEY, CDR2 SMNVEV, per germline (reference sequence). The CDR3 is made up of 16 amino acids.

This clonotype rates as large. The V call is TRBV6-1, the J call TRBJ2-3, with TRBD1 identical over 11 bases. The V gene end was trimmed by 10 bases and the J gene end by 4 bases; junction bases not matched to a gene: 4. This CDR3 is built from 13 residues. The V gene's germline CDR1 is MNHNS and CDR2 SASEGT. As DNA, the CDR3 is TGTGCCACCGGGACAGGGGGGTCAGATACGCAGTATTTT. Translated: CATGTGGSDTQYF.

The chain carries TRBV6-1 and TRBJ1-2, with D tentatively TRBD1 (5 bases). Germline assignment: CDR1 MNHNS and CDR2 SASEGT. The CDR3 loop spans 12 amino acids. CDR3 in DNA: TGTCCCCAGAGGGGTCAGGGCTATGGCTACACCTTC. Protein sequence: CPQRGQGYGYTF.

This clonotype was detected ten times or more. This chain joins TRBV7-2 and TRBJ2-2; a possible D gene is TRBD2 (5 bases). The CDR3 is 15 residues long. Trimming removed 1 base at V and 0 bases at J, with 6 bases between. Per the germline V gene, CDR1 is SGHTA and CDR2 is FQGNSA. DNA of the CDR3: TGTGCCAGCAGCTTAGGGGGAGCGAACACCGGGGAGCTGTTTTTT. This gives the protein CASSLGGANTGELFF.

This clonotype is classed as medium-sized. This chain links TRBV7-2 with TRBJ2-1, with TRBD2 identical over 8 bases. The CDR3 consists of 18 residues. Looked up from germline, CDR1 is SGHTA and CDR2 is FQGNSA. Trimming at V came to 4 bases and at J to 3 bases, leaving 14 bases not matched to a gene. CDR3 amino acids: CASSSLGGRIPIYNEQFF. The CDR3 region has the DNA TGTGCCAGCAGCTCACTGGGCGGGAGGATACCCATCTACAATGAGCAGTTCTTC.

This clonotype has just one count. The chain joins TRBV27 to TRBJ2-5, with TRBD2 as a possible D gene (7 bases). The length of the CDR3 is 17 residues. Trimming removed 6 bases from V and 5 bases from J, with 25 bases in between. Per the germline V gene, CDR1 is MNHEY and CDR2 is SMNVEV (reference sequence). Here the CDR3 DNA reads TGTGCCAGCAGGATTAGGGGTCTGAGGGGGGGTGGGGAGACCCAGTACTTC. This sequence encodes CASRIRGLRGGGETQYF.

This clonotype was counted at least ten times. V usage is TRBV10-1 and J usage is TRBJ1-1; 8 nucleotides match TRBD1. From germline, CDR1 is WNHNN and CDR2 SYGVQD (reference sequence). The V and J ends lost 2 bases and 7 bases, in that order; junction bases with no gene match: 6. CDR3 length: 14 amino acids. The chain's CDR3 is CASSETRTGFEAFF. DNA for the CDR3: TGCGCCAGCAGTGAGACCCGGACAGGGTTTGAAGCTTTCTTT.